Following are 2 T cell receptor beta chains from one sample sequenced in a study of CD8+CD57+ T cells in acquired aplastic anemia. Genomic DNA templated the TCR beta VDJ and CDR3 profiling. TCRdb itself ran the reads through MiXCR, one entry per CDR3 protein. The sample carries 250,000 to 350,000 distinct CDR3 sequences, 45% to 70% recorded once. Sequencing was done on a sample of sorted CD4+, CD8+, or CD8+CD57+ T cells (not recorded which) from PBMCs. These receptors all come from a human donor with severe aplastic anemia or a healthy control (not recorded which).

This chain links TRBV30 with TRBJ1-1, with D perhaps matching TRBD1 (6 bases). The CDR3 extends over 11 amino acids. Deletions cut 3 bases from V and 5 bases from J, with 7 bases between. The germline V gene encodes CDR1 GTSNPN and CDR2 SVGIG (reference sequence). CDR3 DNA: TGTGCCTGGAGAGGGGGGACTGAAGCTTTCTTT. Translating gives CAWRGGTEAFF. Full variable domain (rest looked up from reference TRBV30 and TRBJ1-1): SQTIHQWPATLVQPVGSPLSLECTVEGTSNPNLYWYRQAAGRGLQLLFYSVGIGQISSEVPQNLSASRPQDRQFILSSKKLLLSDSGFYLCAWRGGTEAFFGQGTRLTVV.

The CDR3 DNA is TGTGCCAGCAGCACTTTTCGGACAGGGACGAATAGTGAAAAACTGTTTTTT. Translated: CASSTFRTGTNSEKLFF. The chain carries TRBV5-6 and TRBJ1-4; TRBD1 aligns across 8 bases. The trim removed 4 bases at V and 7 bases at J, leaving 15 bases unmatched. Germline values: CDR1 SGHDT, CDR2 YYEEEE. The CDR3 contains 17 residues.